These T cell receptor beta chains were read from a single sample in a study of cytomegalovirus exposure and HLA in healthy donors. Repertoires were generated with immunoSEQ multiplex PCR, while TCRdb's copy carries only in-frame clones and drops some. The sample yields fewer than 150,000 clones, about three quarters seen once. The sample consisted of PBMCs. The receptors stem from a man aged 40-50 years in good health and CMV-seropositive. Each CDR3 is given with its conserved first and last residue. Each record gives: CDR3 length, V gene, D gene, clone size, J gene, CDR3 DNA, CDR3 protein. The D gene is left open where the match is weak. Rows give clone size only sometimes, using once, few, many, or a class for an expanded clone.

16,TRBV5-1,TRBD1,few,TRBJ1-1,TGCGCCAGCAGCTTGGGAACAGGGGGCGTTAACACTGAAGCTTTCTTT,CASSLGTGGVNTEAFF
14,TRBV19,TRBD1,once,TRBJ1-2,TGTGCCAGTAGTATCACAGGGGCTTCCTATGGCTACACCTTC,CASSITGASYGYTF
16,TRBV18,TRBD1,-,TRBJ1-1,TGTGCCAGCTCAACGCAACCGGGACAGCAGTTCCTTGAAGCTTTCTTT,CASSTQPGQQFLEAFF
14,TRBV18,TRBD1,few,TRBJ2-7,TGTGCCAGCTCACGCGAGGGACAGGGGAACGAGCAGTACTTC,CASSREGQGNEQYF
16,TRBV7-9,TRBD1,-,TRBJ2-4,TGTGCCATTGACGACCCGGACAGGGGAACCAAAAACATTCAGTACTTC,CAIDDPDRGTKNIQYF
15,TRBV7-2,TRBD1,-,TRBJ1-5,TGTGCCAGCAGCCCTCGGACAGGGTCAACTCAGCCCCAGCATTTT,CASSPRTGSTQPQHF
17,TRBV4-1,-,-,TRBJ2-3,TGCGCCAGCAGCCAAAGAGGGGGGGAGAGTGTCAAAGATACGCAGTATTTT,CASSQRGGESVKDTQYF
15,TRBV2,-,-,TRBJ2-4,TGTGCCAGCACCCAAGAGACAGGTGGGAAAAACATTCAGTACTTC,CASTQETGGKNIQYF
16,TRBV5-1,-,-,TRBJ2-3,TGCGCCAGCAGCTCTCGGTCAGGGGATCCATCAGATACGCAGTATTTT,CASSSRSGDPSDTQYF
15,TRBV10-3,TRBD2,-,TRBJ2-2,TGTGCCATCAGTGAACTAGCGGGGATAGGCGGGGAGCTGTTTTTT,CAISELAGIGGELFF
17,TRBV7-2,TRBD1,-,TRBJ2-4,TGTGCCAGCAGCTTAGAGGGGACAGGGCGGGCCAAAAACATTCAGTACTTC,CASSLEGTGRAKNIQYF
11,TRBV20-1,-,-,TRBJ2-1,TGCAGTGCTCAACACTACAATGAGCAGTTCTTC,CSAQHYNEQFF
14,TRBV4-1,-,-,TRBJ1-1,TGCGCCAGCAGCCCCTCCCCGGGACATCCCGAAGCTTTCTTT,CASSPSPGHPEAFF
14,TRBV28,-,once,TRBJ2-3,TGTGCCAGCAGTTTAGGAGCAGGCACAGATACGCAGTATTTT,CASSLGAGTDTQYF
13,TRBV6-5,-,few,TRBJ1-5,TGTGCCAGCAGTTTTTCACCGAGACAGCCCCAGCATTTT,CASSFSPRQPQHF
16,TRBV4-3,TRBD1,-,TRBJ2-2,TGCGCCAGCAGCCAACGGACAGGGGCAAACACCGGGGAGCTGTTTTTT,CASSQRTGANTGELFF
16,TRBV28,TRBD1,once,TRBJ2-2,TGTGCCAGCACTCCCAGCGGGACAGGGGTAACCGGGGAGCTGTTTTTT,CASTPSGTGVTGELFF
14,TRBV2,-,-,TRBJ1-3,TGTGCCAGCACTTGGGGGGACTCTGGAAACACCATATATTTT,CASTWGDSGNTIYF
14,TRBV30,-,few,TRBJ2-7,TGTGCCTTAAGTAGGGACTTCCGATCCTACGAGCAGTACTTC,CALSRDFRSYEQYF
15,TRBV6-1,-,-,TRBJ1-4,TGTGCCAGCAGTCCCTGGGACGGACTAAATGAAAAACTGTTTTTT,CASSPWDGLNEKLFF
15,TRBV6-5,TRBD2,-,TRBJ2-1,TGTGCCAGCAGTTTGACTAGCGGGAGTTACAATGAGCAGTTCTTC,CASSLTSGSYNEQFF
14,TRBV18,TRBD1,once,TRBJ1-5,TGTGCCAGCTCACCACAGGGCGTCCAGGGGGGCCAGCATTTT,CASSPQGVQGGQHF
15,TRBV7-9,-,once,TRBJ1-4,TGTGCCAGCAGCATATCCAGGCTTACTAATGAAAAACTGTTTTTT,CASSISRLTNEKLFF
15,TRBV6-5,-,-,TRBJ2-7,TGTGCCAGCAGTTACTCGTCCGGGAAGCCCTACGAGCAGTACTTC,CASSYSSGKPYEQYF
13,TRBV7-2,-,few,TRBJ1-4,TGTGCCAGCAGCTCCACTCTACGTGAAAAACTGTTTTTT,CASSSTLREKLFF
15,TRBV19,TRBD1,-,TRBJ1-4,TGTGCCAGTAGTATCAGAACAGGGGCGAATGAAAAACTGTTTTTT,CASSIRTGANEKLFF
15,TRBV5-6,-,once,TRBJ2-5,TGTGCCAGCAGCTATGATAGAGGACTGCAAGAGACCCAGTACTTC,CASSYDRGLQETQYF
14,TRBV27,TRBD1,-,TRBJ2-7,TGTGCCAGCAGTTGGACAGGGGGCTACTACGAGCAGTACTTC,CASSWTGGYYEQYF
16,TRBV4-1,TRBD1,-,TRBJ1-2,TGCGCCAGCAGCCAAGCTACAGGGGGCGGAAACTATGGCTACACCTTC,CASSQATGGGNYGYTF
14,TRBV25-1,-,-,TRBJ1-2,TGTGCCAGCAGTGAATACGGGGGGGAAAATGGCTACACCTTC,CASSEYGGENGYTF
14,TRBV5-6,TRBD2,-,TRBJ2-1,TGTGCCAGCAGCTTGAGTCTGTGGGCGGGGGGCCGGCTCTTC,CASSLSLWAGGRLF
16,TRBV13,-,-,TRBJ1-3,TGTGCCAGCAGCTATTCGACACCCATCTCTGGAAACACCATATATTTT,CASSYSTPISGNTIYF
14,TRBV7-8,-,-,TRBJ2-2,TGTGCCAGCAGCTCCTACCGACAGACCGGGGAGCTGTTTTTT,CASSSYRQTGELFF
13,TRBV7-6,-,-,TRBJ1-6,TGTGCCAGCAGCTTATCTTCTCAGTCACCCCTCCACTTT,CASSLSSQSPLHF
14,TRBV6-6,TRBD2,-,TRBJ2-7,TGTGCCAGCGTACTAGCGGGCTCTTCCTACGAGCAGTACTTC,CASVLAGSSYEQYF
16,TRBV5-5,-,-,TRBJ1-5,TGTGCCAGCAGCTTGGCCCTACGACAGAGCAATCAGCCCCAGCATTTT,CASSLALRQSNQPQHF
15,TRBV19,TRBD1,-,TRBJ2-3,TGTGCCAGTAGTGCAGCCGGGACAGGGTCAGATACGCAGTATTTT,CASSAAGTGSDTQYF
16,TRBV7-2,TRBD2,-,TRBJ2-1,TGTGCCAGCAGCTTAGAACTAGCGGGAGTTGGGGGTGAGCAGTTCTTC,CASSLELAGVGGEQFF
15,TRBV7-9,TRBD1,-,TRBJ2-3,TGTGCCAGCAGCCAGGGGACAGGGAGTACAGATACGCAGTATTTT,CASSQGTGSTDTQYF
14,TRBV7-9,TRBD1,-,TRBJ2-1,TGTGCCAGCAGCCCAAGGGGACAGCGCAATGAGCAGTTCTTC,CASSPRGQRNEQFF
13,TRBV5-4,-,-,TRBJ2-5,TGTGCCAGCAGCTTCGGACAGCAAGAGACCCAGTACTTC,CASSFGQQETQYF
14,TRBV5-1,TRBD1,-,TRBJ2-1,TGCGCCAGCAGCATGGGACAGGCCTACAATGAGCAGTTCTTC,CASSMGQAYNEQFF
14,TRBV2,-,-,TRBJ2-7,TGTGCCAGCAGTGGGACTGGGCAAACCTACGAGCAGTACTTC,CASSGTGQTYEQYF
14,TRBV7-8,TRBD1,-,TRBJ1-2,TGTGCCAGCAGCTTAGGGGGACAGTTCTATGGCTACACCTTC,CASSLGGQFYGYTF
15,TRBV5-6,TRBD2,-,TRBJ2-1,TGTGCCAGCAGCTTTAGAGCGGGAGGACCGACTCAGCAGTTCTTC,CASSFRAGGPTQQFF